Shown below are 30 T cell receptor beta chains from a single sample sequenced in a study of Graves' ophthalmopathy and Graves' hyperthyroidism. Using RNA transcripts, the TCR beta CDR3 regions were amplified. The library came from an HTBI-primed first-round RT-PCR and a second-round multiplex PCR. TCRdb reprocessed the multiplex PCR reads with MiXCR, giving one entry per CDR3 protein. The table has hundreds of thousands of distinct CDR3 sequences, about 20% seen once; the top ten hold approximately 6.9%. Input material: peripheral blood. Source of these receptors: a woman in her late teens or twenties with stable Graves' hyperthyroidism. Some clones in this sample may be carry-over from other donors' samples.

The rearrangement joins TRBV13 to TRBJ1-1; D is perhaps TRBD1 (5 bases). The CDR3 is 17 amino acids. Germline CDR1 is PRHDT and CDR2 is FYEKMQ (reference sequence). Trimming took 1 base from V and 0 from J, leaving 15 bases between them. The CDR3 sequence: CASSLEWQGGLNTEAFF. Here the CDR3 DNA reads TGTGCCAGCAGCTTAGAGTGGCAGGGAGGATTGAACACTGAAGCTTTCTTT.

This clonotype was observed at least ten times. V gene TRBV6-5 combines with J gene TRBJ1-2; 12 nucleotides line up with TRBD1. The CDR3 extends over 17 amino acids. V gave up 2 bases and J gave up 4 bases; unmatched junction bases: 8. CDR1 is MNHEY, CDR2 SVGAGI, per germline. The CDR3 region is CASSYGTGGRTFYGYTF. The CDR3 DNA is TGTGCCAGCAGTTACGGGACAGGGGGCCGCACTTTCTATGGCTACACCTTC.

This clonotype was counted at least ten times. The chain uses TRBV6-1 and TRBJ1-2; 7 bases line up with TRBD1. V shed 1 base and J 12 bases; nucleotides not matched to a gene: 8. The germline CDR1 and CDR2 sequences are MNHNS and SASEGT. This CDR3 is built from 13 residues. This CDR3 reads CASSEGPGQRDTF. For the CDR3, the DNA is TGTGCCAGCAGTGAAGGCCCGGGACAGCGGGACACCTTC.

This clonotype appeared many times. The rearrangement uses TRBV6-5 and TRBJ2-7, with D hard to call. Trimming took off 2 bases at V and 9 bases at J, with 17 bases between the two ends. There are 14 residues in the CDR3. Germline lookup yields CDR1 MNHEY and CDR2 SVGAGI. The CDR3 protein is CASSYGSRQSGQYF. The CDR3 coding sequence is TGTGCCAGCAGTTACGGGTCGCGGCAGTCAGGGCAGTACTTC.

This clonotype was found many times. The chain combines TRBV7-6 with TRBJ1-1; D might be TRBD1 (5 bases). Trimming took 6 bases from V and 4 from J, leaving 24 bases between them. The CDR3 runs 17 residues. Germline V gene data show CDR1 as SGHVS and CDR2 as FNYEAQ. The CDR3 nucleotides are TGTGCCAGCAGTCGAAGGGGTGTCGGCGGGTTGGGCACTGAAGCTTTCTTT. Its translation is CASSRRGVGGLGTEAFF.

This clonotype was seen at least ten times. The chain recombines TRBV24-1 with TRBJ2-5, with D unresolved. Trimming stripped 3 bases from V and 2 bases from J, with 6 bases between. The CDR3 is made up of 13 amino acids. CDR1 and CDR2 from the germline V gene are KGHDR and SFDVKD. CDR3 region: CATSDGFQETQYF. For the CDR3, the DNA is TGTGCCACCAGTGATGGATTTCAAGAGACCCAGTACTTC.

In this sample, this clonotype turned up many times. The V call is TRBV20-1, the J call TRBJ1-2; maybe TRBD1 (5 bases). The length of the CDR3 is 12 residues. The V and J ends lost 6 bases and 4 bases respectively, with 12 bases between them. CDR1 is DFQATT and CDR2 is SNEGSKA in the germline V gene (reference sequence). The CDR3 sequence is CSAHQGFYGYTF. The CDR3 DNA sequence: TGCAGTGCCCACCAGGGATTCTATGGCTACACCTTC.

This clonotype was observed many times. This chain uses TRBV12-3 or TRBV12-4 with TRBJ2-2; 10 positions agree with TRBD2. This CDR3 is built from 15 residues. Trimming cost V 4 bases and J 2 bases; bases outside gene matches: 1. The CDR3 loop reads CASSWTSGNTGELFF. The CDR3 coding sequence is TGTGCCAGCAGTTGGACTAGCGGTAACACCGGGGAGCTGTTTTTT.

V is TRBV6-2 or TRBV6-3 and J is TRBJ2-7; 12 bases align to TRBD1. CDR1 MNHEY and CDR2 SVGEGT come from the germline V gene. This CDR3 spans 18 amino acids. V shed 5 bases, J shed 2 bases, and the junction held 13 bases outside the gene matches. As DNA, the CDR3 is TGTGCCAGCAGTCTACACCGGGACAGGGGGCGTCGCACCTACGAGCAGTACTTC. This codes for CASSLHRDRGRRTYEQYF.

This clonotype was found a few times. CDR3 in amino acids: CASSYRGYNSPLHF. The CDR3 DNA is TGTGCCAGCAGTTACCGGGGCTATAATTCACCCCTCCACTTT. This rearrangement joins TRBV27 to TRBJ1-6; D remains ambiguous. Trimming took 4 bases from V and 3 from J, leaving 7 bases between them. The CDR3 consists of 14 residues. Germline assignment: CDR1 MNHEY and CDR2 SMNVEV (reference sequence).

In regard to this clonotype: This likely comes from a read error, as the CDR3 has no conserved phenylalanine or tryptophan at its end. The chain recombines TRBV7-3 with TRBJ1-1; the D gene is possibly TRBD1 (6 bases). Germline V gene data show CDR1 as SGHTA and CDR2 as FQGTGA. The CDR3 contains 15 residues. V lost 5 bases to trimming and J lost 4 bases, with 17 bases between them. CDR3 in amino acids: CASSIDAGGLTEAFY. CDR3 coding DNA: TGTGCCAGCAGCATAGATGCCGGGGGGCTCACTGAAGCTTTCTAT.

The rearrangement links TRBV14 to TRBJ1-1; TRBD1 might be the D (6 bases). Trimming removed 7 bases from V and 4 bases from J, with 16 bases in between. The CDR3 consists of 14 residues. Germline CDR1 reads SGHDN; CDR2 reads FVKESK. The CDR3 spells CASTSYRVGTEAFF. The CDR3 DNA sequence: TGTGCCAGCACTTCATACAGGGTTGGCACTGAAGCTTTCTTT.

This clonotype was detected a few times. The chain combines TRBV13 with TRBJ2-7; TRBD1 is a possible D gene (5 bases). CDR3 size: 15 residues. CDR1 and CDR2 (germline): PRHDT, FYEKMQ (reference sequence). V lost 1 base to trimming and J lost 2 bases, with 12 bases between them. As DNA, the CDR3 is TGTGCCAGCAGCTTAGTGTCGACAGATCCCTACGAGCAGTACTTC. Amino acid sequence: CASSLVSTDPYEQYF.

The CDR3, as DNA: TGTGCCACCAGCAGAGTGCTACTAGCGCCCCAAGAGACCCAGTACTTC. Its translation is CATSRVLLAPQETQYF. This chain uses TRBV15 with TRBJ2-5, with 7 bases matching TRBD2. The CDR3 loop spans 16 amino acids. V lost 1 base to trimming and J lost 1 base; unmatched junction nucleotides: 6. CDR1 LNHNV and CDR2 YYDKDF come from the germline V gene (reference sequence).

The chain employs TRBV6-1 and TRBJ2-5; D may be TRBD2 (5 bases). Trimming left V 1 base short and J 2 bases short, with 8 bases between. The CDR3 totals 14 residues. From germline, CDR1 is MNHNS and CDR2 SASEGT. CDR3 nucleotide sequence: TGTGCCAGCAGTGAAGGGTCGGGACAAGAGACCCAGTACTTC. It is translated as CASSEGSGQETQYF.

This clonotype was recorded many times. CDR3 DNA: TGTGCCAGCAGACGCCTTCTACAGGGATCTCAAGAGACCCAGTACTTC. Translation gives CASRRLLQGSQETQYF. V is TRBV6-1 and J is TRBJ2-5; TRBD1 might be the D (6 bases). V dropped 6 bases and J dropped 2 bases, with 19 bases sitting between them. From germline, CDR1 is MNHNS and CDR2 SASEGT. The CDR3 loop spans 16 amino acids.

This clonotype was detected ten times or more. The chain is built from TRBV6-1 and TRBJ1-1, with D uncertain. The V and J ends lost 3 bases and 0 bases respectively, with 11 bases between them. From germline, CDR1 is MNHNS and CDR2 SASEGT. There are 15 residues in the CDR3. The CDR3 loop is CASSDVVRMNTEAFF. The CDR3 bases are TGTGCCAGCAGTGATGTGGTCAGGATGAACACTGAAGCTTTCTTT.

This clonotype was recorded many times. The rearrangement links TRBV9 to TRBJ1-5, with D possibly being TRBD1 (5 bases). The V gene's germline CDR1 is SGDLS and CDR2 YYNGEE. The V gene lost 4 bases and the J gene lost 0 bases, with 8 bases spanning the gap. The CDR3 sequence is 14 residues long. The chain's CDR3 is CASSTDSSNQPQHF. The CDR3 DNA follows: TGTGCCAGCAGCACCGACAGTAGCAATCAGCCCCAGCATTTT.

This clonotype was observed many times. V is TRBV12-3 or TRBV12-4 and J is TRBJ1-5; D might be TRBD1 (6 bases). Trimming removed 4 bases from V and 1 base from J, with 8 bases in between. This CDR3 spans 14 amino acids. CDR3 DNA: TGTGCCAGCAGTTCCACAGGGAGCAATCAGCCCCAGCATTTT. Translation gives CASSSTGSNQPQHF.

This clonotype was found once. The chain is built from TRBV12-3 or TRBV12-4 and TRBJ2-7, with 8 bases lining up with TRBD2. The CDR3 consists of 15 residues. V dropped 6 bases and J dropped 7; count of bases not matched to a gene: 14. The CDR3 DNA reads as TGTGCCAGCAGCCCTATGGGACTAGTAGCGAGTGAGCAGTACTTC. Residues: CASSPMGLVASEQYF.

This clonotype was counted many times. This chain joins TRBV27 and TRBJ2-7, with 8 positions matching TRBD2. The J segment lost 3 bases and the V segment lost 2 bases, leaving 6 bases of the junction unmatched. This CDR3 has 15 amino acids. The germline gives CDR1 MNHEY, CDR2 SMNVEV (reference sequence). The CDR3 loop reads CASSLGSGIVYEQYF. The CDR3 DNA sequence: TGTGCCAGCAGTTTAGGTAGCGGGATTGTCTACGAGCAGTACTTC.

This clonotype was counted many times. The rearrangement joins TRBV27 to TRBJ2-7; D gene unclear. Germline values: CDR1 MNHEY, CDR2 SMNVEV (reference sequence). V lost 5 bases and J 4 bases, leaving 18 bases between the germline ends. This CDR3 spans 15 amino acids. The CDR3 sequence: CASSTGSWRLYEQYF. The CDR3 DNA reads as TGTGCCAGCAGTACCGGTTCGTGGCGGCTGTACGAGCAGTACTTC.

This clonotype was counted at least ten times. The chain has TRBV9 and TRBJ1-5, with D possibly being TRBD1 (6 bases). Between the trimmed V and J ends, which lost 3 bases and 4 bases, there was a span of 14 bases. Germline CDR1 is SGDLS and CDR2 is YYNGEE. This CDR3 has 15 residues. In DNA, the CDR3 is TGTGCCAGCAGCGCGATCGGGACACCTAATCAGCCCCAGCATTTT. It codes for CASSAIGTPNQPQHF.

This clonotype was detected only a few times. This chain joins TRBV14 and TRBJ1-1; D not certain. The V gene lost 5 bases and the J gene lost 1 base, with 14 bases spanning the gap. The CDR3 is 15 residues long. Germline CDR1 reads SGHDN; CDR2 reads FVKESK. The CDR3 reads CASSFIGGANTEAFF. CDR3 nucleotides: TGTGCCAGCAGCTTTATCGGTGGCGCGAACACTGAAGCTTTCTTT.

This clonotype has a single count. The chain carries TRBV14 and TRBJ1-5; maybe TRBD1 (5 bases). The CDR3 totals 16 residues. Germline-derived CDR1 and CDR2 are SGHDN and FVKESK. Trimming took off 0 bases at V and 2 bases at J, with 11 bases between the two ends. CDR3 sequence (DNA): TGTGCCAGCAGCCAAGATCTGGGGCATCGCAATCAGCCCCAGCATTTT. Protein: CASSQDLGHRNQPQHF.

This clonotype was recorded at least ten times. The chain employs TRBV6-2 or TRBV6-3 and TRBJ1-2, with TRBD1 identical over 8 bases. CDR3 length equals 14 residues. With 4 bases clipped from V and 7 bases from J, the junction kept 8 bases outside the gene matches. Germline-derived CDR1 and CDR2 are MNHEY and SVGEGT. For the CDR3, the DNA is TGTGCCAGCAGTTCGGTCGGACAGGGCCGTGGCTACACCTTC. Its translation: CASSSVGQGRGYTF.

This clonotype was observed many times. The V gene is TRBV12-3 or TRBV12-4, the J gene TRBJ2-2, with 9 bases identical to TRBD2. The ends lost 11 bases at V and 2 bases at J; junction bases unmatched: 6. The CDR3 sequence is 14 residues long. DNA of the CDR3: TGTGCCGCCTCGCGGGGGGGTAACACCGGGGAGCTGTTTTTT. Amino acid sequence: CAASRGGNTGELFF.

The rearrangement joins TRBV4-1 to TRBJ2-5; possible D gene TRBD2, 6 bases. Trimming pared 1 base from V and 5 bases from J, leaving 11 bases between. The CDR3 contains 14 residues. From germline, CDR1 is MGHRA and CDR2 YSYEKL. The CDR3 sequence is CASSQGGSGETQYF. As DNA, the CDR3 is TGCGCCAGCAGCCAAGGAGGGAGCGGGGAGACCCAGTACTTC.

This clonotype was observed at least ten times. The chain carries TRBV12-3 or TRBV12-4 and TRBJ1-5; D is perhaps TRBD1 (6 bases). The length of the CDR3 is 14 residues. V lost 3 bases, J lost 7 bases, and 13 bases lay in between. CDR3: CASSLEGGGQPQHF. DNA of the CDR3: TGTGCCAGCAGTTTGGAAGGGGGAGGCCAGCCCCAGCATTTT.

This clonotype occurred many times. A read error may account for a junction end that differs from germline. This chain connects TRBV6-1 to TRBJ1-5; D perhaps matches TRBD1 (5 bases). Germline V gives CDR1 MNHNS, CDR2 SASEGT. The CDR3 covers 13 residues. The CDR3 DNA reads as TGTGCCAGCAGAGAAGGGGCGAATCAGCCCCAGCATTTT. Translated, it gives CASREGANQPQHF.